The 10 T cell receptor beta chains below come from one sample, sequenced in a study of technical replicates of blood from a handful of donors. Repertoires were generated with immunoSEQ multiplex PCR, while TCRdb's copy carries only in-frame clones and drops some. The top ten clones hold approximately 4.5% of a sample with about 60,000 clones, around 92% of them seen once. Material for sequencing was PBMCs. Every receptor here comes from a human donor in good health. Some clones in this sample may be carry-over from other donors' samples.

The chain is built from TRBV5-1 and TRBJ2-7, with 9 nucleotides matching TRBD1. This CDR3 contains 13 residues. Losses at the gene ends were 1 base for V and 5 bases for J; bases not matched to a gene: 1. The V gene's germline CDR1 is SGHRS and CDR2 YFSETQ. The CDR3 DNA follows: TGCGCCAGCAGCTTGACAGGGGGCAACGAGCAGTACTTC. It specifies CASSLTGGNEQYF.

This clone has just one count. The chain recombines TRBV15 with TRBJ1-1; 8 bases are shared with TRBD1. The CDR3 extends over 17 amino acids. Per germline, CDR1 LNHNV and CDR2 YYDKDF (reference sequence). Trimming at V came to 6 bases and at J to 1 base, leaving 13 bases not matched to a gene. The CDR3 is CATRWGRGREWNTEAFF. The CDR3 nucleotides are TGTGCCACCAGGTGGGGCAGGGGGCGGGAATGGAACACTGAAGCTTTCTTT.

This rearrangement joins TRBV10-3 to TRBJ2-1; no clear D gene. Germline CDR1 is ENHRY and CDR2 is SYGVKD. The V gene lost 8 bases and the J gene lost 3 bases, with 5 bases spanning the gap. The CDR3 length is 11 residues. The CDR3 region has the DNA TGTGCCATCTCCGGCTACAATGAGCAGTTCTTC. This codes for CAISGYNEQFF.

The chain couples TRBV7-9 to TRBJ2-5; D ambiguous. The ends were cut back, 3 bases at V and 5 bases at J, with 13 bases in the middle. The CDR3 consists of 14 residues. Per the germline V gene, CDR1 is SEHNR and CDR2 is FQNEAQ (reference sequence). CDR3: CASSFAPRAETQYF. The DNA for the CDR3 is TGTGCCAGCAGCTTTGCCCCCCGAGCGGAGACCCAGTACTTC.

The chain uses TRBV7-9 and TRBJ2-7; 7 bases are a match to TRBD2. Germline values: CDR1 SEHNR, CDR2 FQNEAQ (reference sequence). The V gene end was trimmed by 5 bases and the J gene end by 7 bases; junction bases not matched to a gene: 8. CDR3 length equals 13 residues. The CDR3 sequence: CASSLERRGEQYF. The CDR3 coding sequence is TGTGCCAGCAGCCTGGAACGGCGGGGGGAGCAGTACTTC.

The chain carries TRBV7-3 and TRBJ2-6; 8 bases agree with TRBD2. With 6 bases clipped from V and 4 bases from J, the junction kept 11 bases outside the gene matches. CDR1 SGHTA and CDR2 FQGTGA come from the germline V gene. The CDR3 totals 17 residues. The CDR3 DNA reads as TGTGCCAGCAGTCTGGCGCGGGAGGAATCCGGGGCCAACGTCCTGACTTTC. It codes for CASSLAREESGANVLTF.

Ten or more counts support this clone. In DNA, the CDR3 is TGTGCCAGCAGTGAGGCGGCAAATCAGCCCCAGCATTTT. It encodes CASSEAANQPQHF. The rearrangement links TRBV6-4 to TRBJ1-5, with D hard to call. Germline V lookup: CDR1 MRHNA, CDR2 SNTAGT. Deletions cut 3 bases from V and 4 bases from J, with 7 bases between. This CDR3 is built from 13 residues.

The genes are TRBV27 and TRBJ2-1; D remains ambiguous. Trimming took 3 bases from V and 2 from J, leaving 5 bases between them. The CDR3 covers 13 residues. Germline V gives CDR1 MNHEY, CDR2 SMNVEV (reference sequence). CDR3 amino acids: CASSFSAYNEQFF. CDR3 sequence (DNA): TGTGCCAGCAGTTTCTCTGCCTACAATGAGCAGTTCTTC.

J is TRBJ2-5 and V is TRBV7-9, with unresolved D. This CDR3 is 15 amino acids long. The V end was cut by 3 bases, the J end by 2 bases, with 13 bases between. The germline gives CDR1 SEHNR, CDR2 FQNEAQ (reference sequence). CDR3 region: CASSLPDSLQETQYF. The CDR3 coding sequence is TGTGCCAGCAGCTTGCCGGATAGCCTTCAAGAGACCCAGTACTTC.

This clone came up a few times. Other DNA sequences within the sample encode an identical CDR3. DNA for the CDR3: TGTGCCAGCTCCGACAGAAACACTGAAGCTTTCTTT. Protein: CASSDRNTEAFF. V gene TRBV18 combines with J gene TRBJ1-1, with D tentatively TRBD1 (5 bases). Between the trimmed V and J ends, which lost 6 bases and 2 bases, there was a span of 7 bases. The length of the CDR3 is 12 residues. Germline lookup yields CDR1 KGHSH and CDR2 LQKENI.